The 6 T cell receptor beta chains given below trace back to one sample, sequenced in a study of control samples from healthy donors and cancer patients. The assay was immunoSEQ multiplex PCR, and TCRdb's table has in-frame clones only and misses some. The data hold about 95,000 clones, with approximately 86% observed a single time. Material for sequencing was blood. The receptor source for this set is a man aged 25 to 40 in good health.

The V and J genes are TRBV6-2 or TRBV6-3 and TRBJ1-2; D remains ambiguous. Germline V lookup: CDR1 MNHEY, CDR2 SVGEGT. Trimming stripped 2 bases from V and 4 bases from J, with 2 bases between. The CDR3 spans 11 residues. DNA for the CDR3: TGTGCCAGCAGTTACCTCTATGGCTACACCTTC. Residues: CASSYLYGYTF.

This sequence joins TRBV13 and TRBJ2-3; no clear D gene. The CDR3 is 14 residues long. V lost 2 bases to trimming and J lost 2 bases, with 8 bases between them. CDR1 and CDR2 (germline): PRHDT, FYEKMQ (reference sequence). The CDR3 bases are TGTGCCAGCAGCTTACGGCGGACCACAGATACGCAGTATTTT. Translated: CASSLRRTTDTQYF. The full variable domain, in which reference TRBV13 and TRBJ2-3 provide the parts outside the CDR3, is AAGVIQSPRHLIKEKRETATLKCYPIPRHDTVYWYQQGPGQDPQFLISFYEKMQSDKGSIPDRFSAQQFSDYHSELNMSSLELGDSALYFCASSLRRTTDTQYFGPGTRLTVL.

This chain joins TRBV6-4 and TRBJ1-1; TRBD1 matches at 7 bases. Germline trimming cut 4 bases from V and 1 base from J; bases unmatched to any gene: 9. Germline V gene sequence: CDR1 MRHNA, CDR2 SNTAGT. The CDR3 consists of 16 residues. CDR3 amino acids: CASSAKPGQPNTEAFF. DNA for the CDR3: TGTGCCAGCAGTGCGAAACCGGGACAGCCGAACACTGAAGCTTTCTTT.

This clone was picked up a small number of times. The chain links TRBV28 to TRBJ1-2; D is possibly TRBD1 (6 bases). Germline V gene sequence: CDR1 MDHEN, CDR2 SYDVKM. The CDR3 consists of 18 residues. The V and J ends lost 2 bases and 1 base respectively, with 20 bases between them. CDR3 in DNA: TGTGCCAGCAGTTTAGGGATTCTAACTATGGGACATAACTATGGCTACACCTTC. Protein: CASSLGILTMGHNYGYTF.

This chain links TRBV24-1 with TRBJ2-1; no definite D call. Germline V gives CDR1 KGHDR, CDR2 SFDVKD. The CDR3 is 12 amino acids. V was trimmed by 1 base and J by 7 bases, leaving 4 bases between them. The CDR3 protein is CATSDFKNEQFF. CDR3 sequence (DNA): TGTGCCACCAGTGATTTTAAGAATGAGCAGTTCTTC.

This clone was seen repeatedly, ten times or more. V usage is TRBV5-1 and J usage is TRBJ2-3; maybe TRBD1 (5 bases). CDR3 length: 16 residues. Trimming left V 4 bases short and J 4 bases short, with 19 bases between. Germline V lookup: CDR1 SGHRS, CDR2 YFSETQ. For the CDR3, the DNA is TGCGCCAGCAGCCCCTACAAGGACACTTTTTCAGATACGCAGTATTTT. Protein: CASSPYKDTFSDTQYF.